This T cell receptor (beta chain) was identified during a study of OX40 agonist ivuxolimab in advanced cancers. Study background: Patients receiving dose escalation had hepatocellular carcinoma, melanoma, renal cell or head and neck cancer. Prior checkpoint blockade (anti-PD-1, anti-PD-L1 or anti-CTLA-4) was permitted; approximately 40% had it.

With regard to this clone: The target antigen is unknown.

Overall study findings and caveats: The CD4+ and CD8+ T cells in the blood had expanded clonally by week 6 at 0.1 to 3.0 mg/kg.

Assay: immunoSEQ multiplex PCR; the TCRdb copy retains only in-frame clones and omits some. The table has about 79,000 clones, 81% seen once. With 2 bases clipped from V and 5 bases from J, the junction kept 5 bases outside the gene matches. Germline assignment: CDR1 SGHRS and CDR2 YFSETQ. CDR3 length equals 16 residues. The receptor's source is an adult with an advanced solid tumor such as melanoma, head and neck, liver or kidney cancer. The input for sequencing was CD4+ or CD8+ T cells sorted from blood, taken in a trial of the OX40 agonist ivuxolimab. V usage is TRBV5-1 and J usage is TRBJ2-5, with TRBD2 matching 14 bases. As DNA, the CDR3 is TGCGCCAGCAGCTTAGGGACTAGCGGGGGTCGGGAGACCCAGTACTTC. Its translation is CASSLGTSGGRETQYF.